A single sample is the source of the 15 T cell receptor beta chains below, sequenced in a study of regulatory T cells in long-lasting Graves disease. Arm-PCR with iRepertoire HTBI primers amplified the CDR3 regions for these TCR beta libraries. TCRdb re-derived calls from the multiplex PCR reads in MiXCR, one entry per CDR3 protein. Among roughly 610,000 distinct CDR3 sequences listed, roughly 15% were seen once. Time point in this sample: newly diagnosed GD, antithyroid drugs for less than 3 months. RNA from PBMCs was the source of the TCR library. This sample also appeared in a second study, on T cells in Graves' hyperthyroidism and ophthalmopathy.

The input for sequencing was peripheral blood mononuclear cells (PBMCs), taken at new diagnosis, from a patient treated with antithyroid drugs. The source of these receptors is a woman aged 25 to 39 with Graves disease.

A few counts support this clonotype. This chain connects TRBV3-1 to TRBJ2-1; maybe TRBD2 (5 bases). Trimming pared 0 bases from V and 9 bases from J, leaving 15 bases between. Germline V CDR1 and CDR2: LGHDT, YNNKEL (reference sequence). This CDR3 region has 15 residues. CDR3 region: CASSQDGSGSAEQFF. The CDR3 region has the DNA TGTGCCAGCAGCCAAGATGGGTCGGGATCCGCTGAGCAGTTCTTC.

DNA for the CDR3: TGCGCCAGCACCTACAGGGCCTCGTACCAAGAGACCCAGTACTTC. Translating it yields CASTYRASYQETQYF. The chain couples TRBV5-1 to TRBJ2-5; D may be TRBD1 (6 bases). CDR3 length: 15 residues. Germline lookup yields CDR1 SGHRS and CDR2 YFSETQ. Trimming pared 6 bases from V and 0 bases from J, leaving 15 bases between.

V and J are TRBV28 and TRBJ2-7; D is ambiguous. CDR1 and CDR2 (germline): MDHEN, SYDVKM. The V gene lost 2 bases and the J gene lost 0 bases, with 17 bases spanning the gap. The CDR3 contains 17 residues. CDR3 coding DNA: TGTGCCAGCAGTTTACCCTACCGGGCTCGTGGCTCCTACGAGCAGTACTTC. This translates into CASSLPYRARGSYEQYF.

Ten or more counts support this clonotype. This sequence joins TRBV18 and TRBJ2-4; possible D gene TRBD1, 5 bases. V was trimmed by 4 bases and J by 10 bases, leaving 17 bases between them. Germline V gene lookup returns CDR1 KGHSH and CDR2 LQKENI. This CDR3 is built from 14 residues. As DNA, the CDR3 is TGTGCCAGCTCACTGTCGGACCCGAAGGGGATTCAGTACTTC. The encoded protein is CASSLSDPKGIQYF.

The rearrangement joins TRBV19 to TRBJ2-2; D may be TRBD1 (6 bases). CDR3 size: 15 residues. CDR1 LNHDA and CDR2 SQIVND come from the germline V gene (reference sequence). V lost 6 bases and J lost 4, with 15 bases in between. CDR3 region: CASRPQGQTTGELFF. CDR3 nucleotide sequence: TGTGCCAGTAGGCCCCAAGGACAGACCACCGGGGAGCTGTTTTTT.

This clonotype was seen at least ten times. This chain connects TRBV6-5 to TRBJ2-2; D gene unclear. The V gene lost 2 bases and the J gene lost 5 bases, with 9 bases spanning the gap. Germline V lookup: CDR1 MNHEY, CDR2 SVGAGI. CDR3 length equals 14 residues. In DNA form, the CDR3 reads TGTGCCAGCAGTTACCAGGACGGGACCGGGGAGCTGTTTTTT. Amino acids: CASSYQDGTGELFF.

The chain joins TRBV19 to TRBJ2-7, with 9 bases lining up with TRBD1. The V and J ends lost 4 bases and 5 bases, in that order; junction bases with no gene match: 6. This CDR3 is 14 amino acids long. Germline V gives CDR1 LNHDA, CDR2 SQIVND (reference sequence). This CDR3 reads CASSTGQGRDEQYF. CDR3 nucleotides: TGTGCCAGTAGTACAGGACAGGGGCGGGACGAGCAGTACTTC.

The genes are TRBV29-1 and TRBJ2-7; 7 bases fit TRBD1. The DNA matches TRBJ2-1 better at its end, which makes the J call doubtful. CDR3 length equals 14 residues. The germline CDR1 and CDR2 sequences are SQVTM and ANQGSEA. The CDR3 is CSVVRDSSYNEQFF. In nucleotides, the CDR3 is TGCAGCGTTGTGAGGGACAGCTCCTACAATGAGCAGTTCTTC.

This clonotype was found many times. The chain employs TRBV7-2 and TRBJ2-5, with no clear D. Germline V gene lookup returns CDR1 SGHTA and CDR2 FQGNSA. CDR3 length: 13 amino acids. Deletions cut 3 bases from V and 2 bases from J, with 7 bases between. CDR3 sequence: CASSFRRQETQYF. The CDR3 DNA reads as TGTGCCAGCAGCTTTAGGAGACAAGAGACCCAGTACTTC.

This clonotype was found many times. The CDR3 nucleotides are TGTGCCAGCGGAGACCTTTGGCAAGAGACCCAGTACTTC. Translated: CASGDLWQETQYF. The V call is TRBV28, the J call TRBJ2-5; the D is unclear. This CDR3 contains 13 residues. Germline CDR1 is MDHEN and CDR2 is SYDVKM. Trimming removed 8 bases at V and 2 bases at J, with 12 bases between.

This clonotype was counted at least ten times. V and J are TRBV29-1 and TRBJ2-1, with D hard to call. This CDR3 is built from 14 residues. The V gene's germline CDR1 is SQVTM and CDR2 ANQGSEA. V lost 3 bases and J 6 bases, leaving 15 bases between the germline ends. As DNA, the CDR3 is TGCAGCGTTGAGAGCCTGACTGGATCCAATGAGCAGTTCTTC. As protein: CSVESLTGSNEQFF.

This clonotype was counted between two and nine times. CDR3 sequence: CAWTLGVYEQYF. In DNA form, the CDR3 reads TGTGCCTGGACCCTGGGGGTATACGAGCAGTACTTC. This chain connects TRBV30 to TRBJ2-7; D possibly matches TRBD1 or TRBD2 (5 bases each). Germline lookup yields CDR1 GTSNPN and CDR2 SVGIG (reference sequence). V shed 4 bases and J shed 4 bases, with 11 bases lying between them. This CDR3 is built from 12 residues.

This clonotype was seen at least ten times. V usage is TRBV19 and J usage is TRBJ1-1; D unresolved. Trimming removed 4 bases from V and 0 bases from J, with 12 bases in between. Per germline, CDR1 LNHDA and CDR2 SQIVND (reference sequence). This CDR3 has 15 amino acids. The CDR3 DNA sequence: TGTGCCAGTAGTAGGATCGGTAACATGAACACTGAAGCTTTCTTT. Translation: CASSRIGNMNTEAFF.

This clonotype was seen at least ten times. The rearrangement uses TRBV28 and TRBJ2-7; D is ambiguous. The length of the CDR3 is 13 residues. The germline V gene has CDR1 MDHEN and CDR2 SYDVKM. Trimming pared 7 bases from V and 4 bases from J, leaving 14 bases between. CDR3: CASTPTVPYEQYF. CDR3 in DNA: TGTGCCAGCACCCCTACGGTACCATACGAGCAGTACTTC. Full variable domain (outside the CDR3, taken from reference TRBV28 and TRBJ2-7): DVKVTQSSRYLVKRTGEKVFLECVQDMDHENMFWYRQDPGLGLRLIYFSYDVKMKEKGDIPEGYSVSREKKERFSLILESASTNQTSMYLCASTPTVPYEQYFGPGTRLTVT.

This sequence joins TRBV7-2 and TRBJ2-1; 8 positions agree with TRBD1. Germline values: CDR1 SGHTA, CDR2 FQGNSA. V lost 3 bases and J lost 8; bases outside the gene matches: 9. The CDR3 length is 15 residues. The DNA of the CDR3 is TGTGCCAGCAGCTTCCTGGGACAGGAGTTGGATGAGCAGTTCTTC. Its protein is CASSFLGQELDEQFF.